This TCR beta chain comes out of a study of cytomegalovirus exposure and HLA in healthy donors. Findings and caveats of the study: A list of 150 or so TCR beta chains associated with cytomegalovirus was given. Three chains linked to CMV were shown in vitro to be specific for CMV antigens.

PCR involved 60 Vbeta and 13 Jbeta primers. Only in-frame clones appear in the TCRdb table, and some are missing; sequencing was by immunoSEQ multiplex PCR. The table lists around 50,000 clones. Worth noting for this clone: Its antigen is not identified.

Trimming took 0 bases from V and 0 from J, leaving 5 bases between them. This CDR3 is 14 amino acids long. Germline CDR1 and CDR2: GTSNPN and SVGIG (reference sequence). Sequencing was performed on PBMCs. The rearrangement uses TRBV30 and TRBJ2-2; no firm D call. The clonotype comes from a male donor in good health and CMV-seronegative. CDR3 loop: CAWSVTPNTGELFF. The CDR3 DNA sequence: TGTGCCTGGAGTGTAACACCGAACACCGGGGAGCTGTTTTTT. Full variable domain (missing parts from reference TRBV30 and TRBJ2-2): SQTIHQWPATLVQPVGSPLSLECTVEGTSNPNLYWYRQAAGRGLQLLFYSVGIGQISSEVPQNLSASRPQDRQFILSSKKLLLSDSGFYLCAWSVTPNTGELFFGEGSRLTVL.